Below are 20 T cell receptor beta chains sequenced from a single sample in a study of response to subunit inactivated influenza vaccine. One entry per CDR3 protein, called by TCRdb with MiXCR from the RT-PCR reads. The table lists 710,000 or so distinct CDR3 sequences, less than 20% of them singletons. Specimen: PBMCs from blood, collected 12 days after vaccination. The receptors here all came from a man aged 50 to 60 who received an inactivated influenza vaccine.

The chain uses TRBV27 and TRBJ2-1, with 8 bases aligning to TRBD2. CDR3 length equals 16 residues. V lost 1 base and J lost 5; bases outside the gene matches: 7. Germline CDR1 and CDR2: MNHEY and SMNVEV (reference sequence). CDR3 bases: TGTGCCAGCAGTTTATTAGGGACTAGGGTCCACAATGAGCAGTTCTTC. Its translation: CASSLLGTRVHNEQFF.

This clonotype was observed a handful of times. The conserved final phenylalanine or tryptophan is absent from the CDR3, which likely points to a read error. It is unclear where the CDR3 begins or ends on the DNA, so no DNA is shown, and the CDR3 is as TCRdb lists it. The J gene is TRBJ1-4, the V gene TRBV5-1; the D call of TRBD1 is as the table states it, not checked on the DNA. CDR1 is SGHRS, CDR2 YFSETQ, per germline. The CDR3 is 11 residues long, ends included. The CDR3 sequence is CASTTTGHHGV.

This clonotype has more than one count but fewer than ten. The rearrangement uses TRBV7-2 and TRBJ2-1, with 12 bases that match TRBD2. This CDR3 has 16 residues. Trimming took 0 bases from V and 7 from J; bases not matched to a gene: 4. CDR1 and CDR2 from the germline V gene are SGHTA and FQGNSA. The CDR3 DNA is TGTGCCAGCAGCTTAGCAACTAGCGGGAGGTCGAATGAGCAGTTCTTC. Protein: CASSLATSGRSNEQFF.

This clonotype was picked up many times. The chain has TRBV12-3 or TRBV12-4 and TRBJ2-1; either TRBD1 or TRBD2 may fit D (5 bases each). CDR3 size: 14 residues. V was pared by 6 bases and J by 6 bases, with 15 bases between. CDR3 residues: CASRSGRVVNEQFF. In nucleotides, the CDR3 is TGTGCCAGCAGGTCGGGACGGGTGGTCAATGAGCAGTTCTTC.

This clonotype was picked up a small number of times. The V and J genes are TRBV20-1 and TRBJ2-1; D not certain. Germline lookup yields CDR1 DFQATT and CDR2 SNEGSKA (reference sequence). With 1 base removed from V and 4 bases from J, the gap between germline ends came to 11 bases. The CDR3 covers 14 residues. The DNA for the CDR3 is TGCAGTGCTAGAGGAGTGGCTAAGTACAATGAGCAGTTCTTC. This sequence encodes CSARGVAKYNEQFF.

This chain connects TRBV19 to TRBJ2-3, with unresolved D. CDR1 LNHDA and CDR2 SQIVND come from the germline V gene (reference sequence). V lost 5 bases to trimming and J lost 2 bases, with 14 bases between them. The CDR3 covers 15 residues. The CDR3 spells CASSPEPAATDTQYF. The DNA for the CDR3 is TGTGCCAGTAGTCCCGAACCGGCGGCCACAGATACGCAGTATTTT.

This clonotype came up a few times. The rearrangement uses TRBV2 and TRBJ2-2; 7 nucleotides match TRBD1. CDR3 size: 15 residues. Losses at the gene ends were 6 bases for V and 7 bases for J; bases not matched to a gene: 11. Germline values: CDR1 SNHLY, CDR2 FYNNEI. CDR3: CASRAIEGAGGELFF. CDR3 sequence (DNA): TGTGCCAGCAGGGCAATCGAGGGGGCCGGCGGGGAGCTGTTTTTT. The full variable domain, its missing parts supplied by reference TRBV2 and TRBJ2-2, is EPEVTQTPSHQVTQMGQEVILRCVPISNHLYFYWYRQILGQKVEFLVSFYNNEISEKSEIFDDQFSVERPDGSNFTLKIRSTKLEDSAMYFCASRAIEGAGGELFFGEGSRLTVL.

The chain couples TRBV5-1 to TRBJ2-5; 11 positions agree with TRBD1. Germline V lookup: CDR1 SGHRS, CDR2 YFSETQ. V trimming: 4 bases; J trimming: 14 bases; junction bases outside the gene matches: 7. CDR3 length: 12 residues. The CDR3 loop is CASSPGQGALYF. CDR3 in DNA: TGCGCCAGCAGCCCCGGACAGGGGGCCTTATACTTC.

This chain uses TRBV2 with TRBJ2-3; 8 bases agree with TRBD1. CDR1 and CDR2 from the germline V gene are SNHLY and FYNNEI. Unmatched junction bases numbered 9, after V lost 1 base and J lost 0 bases. This CDR3 region has 18 residues. CDR3: CASSEDIGQGTSTDTQYF. The CDR3 coding sequence is TGTGCCAGCAGTGAAGATATAGGACAGGGTACTAGCACAGATACGCAGTATTTT. Based on the CDR3 plus reference TRBV2 and TRBJ2-3, the full variable domain is EPEVTQTPSHQVTQMGQEVILRCVPISNHLYFYWYRQILGQKVEFLVSFYNNEISEKSEIFDDQFSVERPDGSNFTLKIRSTKLEDSAMYFCASSEDIGQGTSTDTQYFGPGTRLTVL.

The chain recombines TRBV24-1 with TRBJ1-5; no clear D. Trimming left V 2 bases short and J 0 bases short, with 16 bases between. Looked up from germline, CDR1 is KGHDR and CDR2 is SFDVKD. The CDR3 consists of 18 residues. CDR3 nucleotides: TGTGCCACCAGTGATTCTCGCTGGGAGACCTATAGCAATCAGCCCCAGCATTTT. Its protein product is CATSDSRWETYSNQPQHF.

This clonotype was recorded a few times. The chain couples TRBV6-1 to TRBJ1-1; tentative D call: TRBD1 (5 bases). The CDR3 contains 14 residues. Trimming left V 6 bases short and J 0 bases short, with 11 bases between. Germline loops: CDR1 MNHNS, CDR2 SASEGT. The CDR3 region is CASRDLTVNTEAFF. CDR3 coding DNA: TGTGCCAGCAGGGACCTGACAGTGAACACTGAAGCTTTCTTT.

This chain links TRBV27 with TRBJ2-3, with a possible D match to TRBD2 (6 bases). Between the trimmed V and J ends, which lost 2 bases and 5 bases, there was a span of 11 bases. Germline CDR1 reads MNHEY; CDR2 reads SMNVEV (reference sequence). The CDR3 consists of 14 residues. The CDR3 bases are TGTGCCAGCAGTTTAGCGATCGGGGGAGATACGCAGTATTTT. This translates into CASSLAIGGDTQYF.

This clonotype showed up just a few times. The chain carries TRBV29-1 and TRBJ2-1, with D possibly being TRBD2 (6 bases). Germline loops: CDR1 SQVTM, CDR2 ANQGSEA. The ends were cut back, 3 bases at V and 5 bases at J, with 23 bases in the middle. The CDR3 sequence is 17 residues long. The CDR3 here is CSVEGVLAAETDNEQFF. CDR3 in DNA: TGCAGCGTTGAGGGGGTGTTAGCGGCCGAAACTGACAATGAGCAGTTCTTC.

The V gene is TRBV11-2, the J gene TRBJ2-1; 15 nucleotides align to TRBD2. Looked up from germline, CDR1 is SGHAT and CDR2 is FQNNGV. V gave up 6 bases and J gave up 8 bases; unmatched junction bases: 8. The CDR3 has 16 residues. CDR3 DNA: TGTGCCAGCAGGCGACCGGGACTAGCGGGAGGATATGAGCAGTTCTTC. It is translated as CASRRPGLAGGYEQFF.

The sample holds a few counts of this clonotype. This rearrangement joins TRBV20-1 to TRBJ1-1; D remains unclear. The germline V and J ends were trimmed by 4 bases and 5 bases, with 11 bases remaining between them. CDR3 size: 12 residues. Germline V gene data show CDR1 as DFQATT and CDR2 as SNEGSKA (reference sequence). CDR3 in DNA: TGCAGTGCTACCACGGACGGGACTGAAGCTTTCTTT. This encodes CSATTDGTEAFF.

The chain couples TRBV6-2 or TRBV6-3 to TRBJ2-1; 8 bases are a match to TRBD2. The trim removed 2 bases at V and 7 bases at J, leaving 10 bases unmatched. The germline V gene encodes CDR1 MNHEY and CDR2 SVGEGT. The CDR3 length is 16 residues. This chain's CDR3 is CASSYSSGRAGNEQFF. Here the CDR3 DNA reads TGTGCCAGCAGTTACAGCTCCGGGAGGGCCGGGAATGAGCAGTTCTTC.

The J gene is TRBJ2-6, the V gene TRBV4-3; 7 bases map to TRBD1. CDR1 and CDR2 from the germline V gene are LGHNA and YSLEER. CDR3 length equals 16 residues. Trimming removed 3 bases from V and 2 bases from J; junction bases left unmatched: 4. The CDR3 DNA reads TGCGCCAGCAGCCAGACAACAGGGGCTGGGGCCAACGTCCTGACTTTC. Its translation is CASSQTTGAGANVLTF.

This clonotype was detected a few times. The chain recombines TRBV5-1 with TRBJ1-1; maybe TRBD1 (6 bases). CDR3 length: 15 residues. CDR1 is SGHRS, CDR2 YFSETQ, per germline. Deletions cut 4 bases from V and 4 bases from J, with 17 bases between. CDR3 region: CASSVSTGFSTEAFF. CDR3 in DNA: TGCGCCAGCAGCGTTTCAACAGGGTTCAGCACTGAAGCTTTCTTT.

This clonotype showed up many times. The rearrangement links TRBV10-3 to TRBJ2-7; TRBD1 matches at 10 bases. The CDR3 length is 14 residues. The V segment lost 9 bases and the J segment 4 bases; nucleotides outside the gene matches: 9. CDR1 and CDR2 (germline): ENHRY, SYGVKD. CDR3 coding DNA: TGTGCCATACGTTACGACAGGGGGCATTACGAGCAGTACTTC. This sequence encodes CAIRYDRGHYEQYF.

Remarks on this clonotype: A much larger clone is a single base away; this may be a read error. This chain joins TRBV5-1 and TRBJ2-1, with unresolved D. Trimming took 1 base from V and 8 from J, leaving 13 bases between them. Germline V gives CDR1 SGHRS, CDR2 YFSETQ. The CDR3 has 14 residues. DNA for the CDR3: TGCGCCAGCAGCTTGTTCGCATTCGGCGATGAGCAGTTCTTC. The encoded protein is CASSLFAFGDEQFF.